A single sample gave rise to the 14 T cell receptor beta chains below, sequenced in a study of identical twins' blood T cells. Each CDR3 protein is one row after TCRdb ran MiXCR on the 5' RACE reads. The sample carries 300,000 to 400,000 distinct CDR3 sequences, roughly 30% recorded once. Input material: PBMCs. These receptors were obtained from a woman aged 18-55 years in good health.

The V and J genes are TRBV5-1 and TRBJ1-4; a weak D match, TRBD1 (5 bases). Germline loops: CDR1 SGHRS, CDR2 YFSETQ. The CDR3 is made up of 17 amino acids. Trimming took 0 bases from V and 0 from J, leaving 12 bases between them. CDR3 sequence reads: CASSLVGGTATNEKLFF. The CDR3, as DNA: TGCGCCAGCAGCTTGGTTGGGGGAACTGCAACTAATGAAAAACTGTTTTTT.

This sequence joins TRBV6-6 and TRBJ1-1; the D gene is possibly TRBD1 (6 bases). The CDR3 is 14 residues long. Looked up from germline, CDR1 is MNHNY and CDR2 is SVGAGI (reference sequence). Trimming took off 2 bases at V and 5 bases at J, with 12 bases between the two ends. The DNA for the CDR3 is TGTGCCAGCAGTTACCTAGGGGGAGATACTGAAGCTTTCTTT. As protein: CASSYLGGDTEAFF.

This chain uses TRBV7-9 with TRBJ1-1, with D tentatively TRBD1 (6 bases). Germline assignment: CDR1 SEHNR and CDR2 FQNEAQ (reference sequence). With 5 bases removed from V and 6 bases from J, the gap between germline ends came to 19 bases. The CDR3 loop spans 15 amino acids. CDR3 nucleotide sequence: TGTGCCAGCAGCGCAGTCGGGGGCTTCCTACCTGAAGCTTTCTTT. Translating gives CASSAVGGFLPEAFF.

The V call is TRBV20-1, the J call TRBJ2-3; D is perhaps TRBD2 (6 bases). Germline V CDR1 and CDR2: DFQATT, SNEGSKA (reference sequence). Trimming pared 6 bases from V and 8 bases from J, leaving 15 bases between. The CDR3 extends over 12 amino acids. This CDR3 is CSARLVRGTQYF. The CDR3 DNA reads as TGCAGTGCAAGACTAGTTAGGGGTACGCAGTATTTT.

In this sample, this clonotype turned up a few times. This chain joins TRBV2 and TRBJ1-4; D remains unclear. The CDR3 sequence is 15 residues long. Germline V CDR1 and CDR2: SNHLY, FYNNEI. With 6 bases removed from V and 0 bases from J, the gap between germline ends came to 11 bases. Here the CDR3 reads CASSVNPATNEKLFF. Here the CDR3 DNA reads TGTGCCAGCAGCGTAAACCCTGCAACTAATGAAAAACTGTTTTTT.

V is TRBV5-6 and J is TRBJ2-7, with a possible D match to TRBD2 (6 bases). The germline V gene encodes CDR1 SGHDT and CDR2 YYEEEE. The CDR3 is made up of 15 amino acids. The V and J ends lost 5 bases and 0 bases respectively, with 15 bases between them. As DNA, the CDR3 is TGTGCCAGCAGTCGGGAGCTCTTCAGCTCCTACGAGCAGTACTTC. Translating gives CASSRELFSSYEQYF.

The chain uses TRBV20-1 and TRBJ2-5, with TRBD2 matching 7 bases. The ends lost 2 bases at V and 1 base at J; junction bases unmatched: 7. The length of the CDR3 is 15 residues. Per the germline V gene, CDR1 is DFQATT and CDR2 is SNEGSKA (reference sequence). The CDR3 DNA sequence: TGCAGTGCTAGACCAAATAGCGGGTTCCAAGAGACCCAGTACTTC. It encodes CSARPNSGFQETQYF.

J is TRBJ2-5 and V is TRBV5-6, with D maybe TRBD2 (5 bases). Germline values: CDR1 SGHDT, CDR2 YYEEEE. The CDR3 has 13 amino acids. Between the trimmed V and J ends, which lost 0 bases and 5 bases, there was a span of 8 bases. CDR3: CASSLGGYETQYF. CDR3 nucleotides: TGTGCCAGCAGCTTGGGCGGGTACGAGACCCAGTACTTC.

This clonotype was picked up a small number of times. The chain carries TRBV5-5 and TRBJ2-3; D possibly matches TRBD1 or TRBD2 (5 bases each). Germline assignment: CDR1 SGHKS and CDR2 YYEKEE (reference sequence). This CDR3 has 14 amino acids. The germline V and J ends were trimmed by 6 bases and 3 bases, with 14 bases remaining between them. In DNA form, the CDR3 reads TGTGCCAGCATCGGGGCCCTTAAAACAGATACGCAGTATTTT. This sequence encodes CASIGALKTDTQYF.

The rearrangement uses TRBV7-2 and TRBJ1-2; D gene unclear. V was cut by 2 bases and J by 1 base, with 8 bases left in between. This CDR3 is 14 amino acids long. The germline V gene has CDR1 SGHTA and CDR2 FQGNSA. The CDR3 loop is CASSLLRLNYGYTF. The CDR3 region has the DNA TGTGCCAGCAGCTTATTACGGCTTAACTATGGCTACACCTTC. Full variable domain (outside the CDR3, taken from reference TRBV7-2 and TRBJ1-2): GAGVSQSPSNKVTEKGKDVELRCDPISGHTALYWYRQSLGQGLEFLIYFQGNSAPDKSGLPSDRFSAERTGGSVSTLTIQRTQQEDSAVYLCASSLLRLNYGYTFGSGTRLTVV.

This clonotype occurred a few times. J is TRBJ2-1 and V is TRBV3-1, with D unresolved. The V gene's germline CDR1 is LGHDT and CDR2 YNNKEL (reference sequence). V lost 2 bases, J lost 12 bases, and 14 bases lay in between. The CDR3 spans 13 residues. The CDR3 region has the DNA TGTGCCAGCAGCCAACAAAGCTATCGTGGGCAGTTCTTC. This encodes CASSQQSYRGQFF.

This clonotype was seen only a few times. Here the CDR3 reads CSARGRTSGLHEQYF. DNA of the CDR3: TGCAGTGCTAGAGGGAGGACTAGCGGGCTCCACGAGCAGTACTTC. The chain carries TRBV20-1 and TRBJ2-7, with TRBD2 identical over 11 bases. The CDR3 spans 15 residues. CDR1 DFQATT and CDR2 SNEGSKA come from the germline V gene (reference sequence). Trimming took 1 base from V and 5 from J; bases not matched to a gene: 7.

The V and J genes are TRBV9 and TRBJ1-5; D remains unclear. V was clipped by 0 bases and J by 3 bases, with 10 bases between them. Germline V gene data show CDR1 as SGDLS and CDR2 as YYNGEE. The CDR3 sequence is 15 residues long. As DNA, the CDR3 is TGTGCCAGCAGCGTAGCTCTCGGTGTCAATCAGCCCCAGCATTTT. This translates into CASSVALGVNQPQHF.

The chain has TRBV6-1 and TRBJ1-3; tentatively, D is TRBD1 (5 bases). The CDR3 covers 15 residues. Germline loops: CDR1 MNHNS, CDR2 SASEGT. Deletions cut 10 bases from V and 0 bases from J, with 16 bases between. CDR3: CATIPGLNSGNTIYF. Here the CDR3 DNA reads TGTGCCACCATCCCGGGACTGAACTCTGGAAACACCATATATTTT.